Following are 31 T cell receptor beta chains from one sample sequenced in a study of blood T cell repertoires in COVID-19. This table comes from immunoSEQ multiplex PCR, and its TCRdb copy is limited to in-frame clones, with some not included. The sample lists approximately 350,000 clones, 87% seen once, with under 6.5% in the top ten. Material: peripheral blood. The receptors were gathered from a woman aged 50 to 60 with COVID-19, enrolled during active disease.

The genes are TRBV3-1 (or the pseudogene TRBV3-2) and TRBJ1-2, with D tentatively TRBD1 (5 bases). The germline V and J ends were trimmed by 4 bases and 6 bases, with 12 bases remaining between them. The CDR3 has 13 residues. CDR1 is LGHDT, CDR2 YNNKEL, per germline (reference sequence). The CDR3 reads CASSPWIGDGYTF. The CDR3 nucleotides read TGTGCCAGCAGCCCCTGGATAGGGGATGGCTACACCTTC.

The chain links TRBV15 to TRBJ1-5, with D possibly TRBD1 on 6 matching bases. V was shortened by 0 bases and J by 0 bases, with 15 bases between the two germline ends. Per the germline V gene, CDR1 is LNHNV and CDR2 is YYDKDF (reference sequence). This CDR3 region has 18 residues. This CDR3 is CATSRDLRTAISNQPQHF. The DNA of the CDR3 is TGTGCCACCAGCAGAGATTTGCGGACAGCTATTAGCAATCAGCCCCAGCATTTT. Filled out from reference TRBV15 and TRBJ1-5, the complete variable domain reads DAMVIQNPRYQVTQFGKPVTLSCSQTLNHNVMYWYQQKSSQAPKLLFHYYDKDFNNEADTPDNFQSRRPNTSFCFLDIRSPGLGDTAMYLCATSRDLRTAISNQPQHFGDGTRLSIL.

Written as DNA, the CDR3 is TGTGCCAGCAGCCCCGGACAGGGCGAAAGGCCCCAGCATTTT. Its protein is CASSPGQGERPQHF. The J gene is TRBJ1-5, the V gene TRBV3-1 (or the pseudogene TRBV3-2); 8 bases fit TRBD1. The CDR3 has 14 residues. CDR1 and CDR2 from the germline V gene are LGHDT and YNNKEL (reference sequence). V was clipped by 4 bases and J by 9 bases; unmatched bases: 8.

There are a few counts of this clone. The chain carries TRBV7-6 and TRBJ1-6; 9 bases line up with TRBD1. This CDR3 comprises 15 residues. After removal of 3 bases from V and 4 bases from J, the junction contained 1 base not matched to a gene. Looked up from germline, CDR1 is SGHVS and CDR2 is FNYEAQ. CDR3 in DNA: TGTGCCAGCAGCTTGACAGGGGGTTATAATTCACCCCTCCACTTT. Its protein product is CASSLTGGYNSPLHF.

The chain uses TRBV27 and TRBJ1-5; 11 nucleotides line up with TRBD1. V trimming: 1 base; J trimming: 5 bases; junction bases outside the gene matches: 10. This CDR3 comprises 18 residues. Germline loops: CDR1 MNHEY, CDR2 SMNVEV (reference sequence). CDR3 sequence (DNA): TGTGCCAGCAGTTTATACCGCGGACAGGGGGCGAATTATCAGCCCCAGCATTTT. Translation: CASSLYRGQGANYQPQHF.

The J gene is TRBJ1-3, the V gene TRBV13; perhaps TRBD1 as D (5 bases). The CDR3 contains 14 residues. Trimming cost V 3 bases and J 3 bases, with 9 bases left between them. In germline, CDR1 is PRHDT, CDR2 FYEKMQ (reference sequence). The CDR3 DNA sequence: TGTGCCAGCAGCTTGGGGCAGGGTGGAAACACCATATATTTT. This sequence encodes CASSLGQGGNTIYF.

V gene TRBV19 combines with J gene TRBJ2-4, with D unclear. The CDR3 is 13 residues long. Germline lookup yields CDR1 LNHDA and CDR2 SQIVND (reference sequence). The ends were cut back, 1 base at V and 3 bases at J, with 4 bases in the middle. CDR3 DNA: TGTGCCAGTAGTATAGGTAGCAAAAACATTCAGTACTTC. It translates to CASSIGSKNIQYF.

V and J are TRBV14 and TRBJ2-5; 9 nucleotides agree with TRBD2. With V trimmed by 0 bases and J by 4 bases, 15 bases remained unmatched. CDR1 is SGHDN, CDR2 FVKESK, per germline. This CDR3 region has 19 residues. CDR3 in DNA: TGTGCCAGCAGCCAAGAATATATAGCGGGAGAATTCGGATCAGAGACCCAGTACTTC. Translated: CASSQEYIAGEFGSETQYF.

The chain recombines TRBV24-1 with TRBJ2-7; tentatively, D is TRBD2 (5 bases). The germline V gene encodes CDR1 KGHDR and CDR2 SFDVKD. V gave up 5 bases and J gave up 6 bases, with 13 bases separating them. CDR3 length equals 13 residues. CDR3 nucleotide sequence: TGTGCCACCAGTGCCTGGACTGAATCCGAGCAGTACTTC. Translation gives CATSAWTESEQYF.

The chain links TRBV10-3 to TRBJ2-7, with 8 bases matching TRBD1. The V gene end was trimmed by 7 bases and the J gene end by 6 bases; junction bases not matched to a gene: 5. The CDR3 sequence is 12 residues long. Germline lookup yields CDR1 ENHRY and CDR2 SYGVKD. The CDR3 reads CAIKTGVSEQYF. In nucleotides, the CDR3 is TGTGCCATCAAGACAGGGGTTAGCGAGCAGTACTTC.

DNA for the CDR3: TGTGCCTGGGGGGGGAGGAACTCCTACGAGCAGTACTTC. It yields the protein CAWGGRNSYEQYF. This chain connects TRBV30 to TRBJ2-7; TRBD2 might be the D (6 bases). Trimming removed 5 bases from V and 0 bases from J, with 11 bases in between. The CDR3 is 13 amino acids. CDR1 is GTSNPN, CDR2 SVGIG, per germline (reference sequence).

This clone was seen just once. This chain links TRBV3-1 (or the pseudogene TRBV3-2) with TRBJ2-3; D uncertain. The CDR3 runs to 12 residues. Trimming cost V 6 bases and J 1 base, with 5 bases left between them. CDR1 and CDR2 (germline): LGHDT, YNNKEL (reference sequence). CDR3: CASSPGTDTQYF. DNA for the CDR3: TGTGCCAGCAGTCCAGGCACAGATACGCAGTATTTT.

This clone has just one count. The rearrangement joins TRBV19 to TRBJ1-5, with D unresolved. This CDR3 is built from 12 residues. CDR1 and CDR2 from the germline V gene are LNHDA and SQIVND (reference sequence). V shed 3 bases and J shed 5 bases, with 5 bases lying between them. The DNA for the CDR3 is TGTGCCAGTAGTATTGGCTATCAGCCCCAGCATTTT. As protein: CASSIGYQPQHF.

The chain links TRBV2 to TRBJ2-7; 7 nucleotides align to TRBD2. The CDR3 is made up of 16 amino acids. Germline values: CDR1 SNHLY, CDR2 FYNNEI. V shed 0 bases, J shed 6 bases, and the junction held 11 bases outside the gene matches. DNA for the CDR3: TGTGCCAGCAGTGAAGCGCGCAGTGCGGGAGCTTCCGAGCAGTACTTC. It yields the protein CASSEARSAGASEQYF.

The chain links TRBV19 to TRBJ2-1; TRBD2 matches at 9 bases. Germline V CDR1 and CDR2: LNHDA, SQIVND (reference sequence). V lost 6 bases and J lost 7; bases outside the gene matches: 16. The CDR3 length is 17 residues. The CDR3 here is CASSRSGGRAIGNEQFF. CDR3 DNA: TGTGCCAGTAGCCGTTCTGGCGGGAGGGCCATAGGTAATGAGCAGTTCTTC.

This chain connects TRBV5-4 to TRBJ2-3, with 12 nucleotides matching TRBD2. CDR3 length: 17 residues. Trimming took 4 bases from V and 4 from J; bases not matched to a gene: 10. Germline values: CDR1 SGHNT, CDR2 YYREEE (reference sequence). The CDR3 is CASSAPTSGSGADTQYF. CDR3 bases: TGTGCCAGCAGCGCCCCGACTAGCGGGAGTGGAGCAGATACGCAGTATTTT.

V and J are TRBV7-9 and TRBJ1-1, with 10 bases matching TRBD1. Germline assignment: CDR1 SEHNR and CDR2 FQNEAQ (reference sequence). The V segment lost 3 bases and the J segment 6 bases; nucleotides outside the gene matches: 10. CDR3 size: 16 residues. The CDR3 coding sequence is TGTGCCAGCAGCTTCCAACGGACAGGGGGTGCGGCTGAAGCTTTCTTT. Amino acid sequence: CASSFQRTGGAAEAFF.

The chain recombines TRBV24-1 with TRBJ1-1, with D uncertain. Germline V CDR1 and CDR2: KGHDR, SFDVKD. Trimming took 2 bases from V and 0 from J, leaving 9 bases between them. CDR3 length: 15 residues. CDR3 bases: TGTGCCACCAGTGATTCAGGTCGGCTGAACACTGAAGCTTTCTTT. Protein product: CATSDSGRLNTEAFF.

The chain links TRBV12-5 to TRBJ1-1, with D hard to call. The CDR3 is made up of 12 amino acids. Germline CDR1 and CDR2: LGHNT and FRNRAP. Trimming pared 3 bases from V and 4 bases from J, leaving 6 bases between. CDR3 sequence (DNA): TGTGCTAGTGGTTTCAGTGCCACTGAAGCTTTCTTT. It specifies CASGFSATEAFF.

On this clone itself: One end of the junction varies from germline; a read error may be responsible. CDR3 loop: CASGGLNSGNTMYF. In nucleotides, the CDR3 is TGTGCCAGTGGGGGACTGAACTCTGGAAACACCATGTATTTT. J is TRBJ1-3 and V is TRBV19; D possibly corresponds to TRBD1 (5 bases). Per the germline V gene, CDR1 is LNHDA and CDR2 is SQIVND (reference sequence). CDR3 length: 14 residues.

This chain links TRBV6-2 or TRBV6-3 with TRBJ1-1; possible D gene TRBD1, 5 bases. The CDR3 contains 15 residues. The ends were cut back, 2 bases at V and 4 bases at J, with 14 bases in the middle. CDR1 and CDR2 (germline): MNHEY, SVGEGT. CDR3 in amino acids: CASSYVGRGATEAFF. CDR3 DNA sequence: TGTGCCAGCAGTTACGTGGGCCGCGGGGCCACTGAAGCTTTCTTT.

The chain has TRBV5-6 and TRBJ2-5, with D perhaps TRBD2 (5 bases). Deletions cut 4 bases from V and 5 bases from J, with 12 bases between. Per germline, CDR1 SGHDT and CDR2 YYEEEE. This CDR3 is 13 amino acids long. The CDR3 DNA sequence: TGTGCCAGCAGCCCTGGACTCCTCGAGACCCAGTACTTC. Protein product: CASSPGLLETQYF.

The V gene is TRBV13, the J gene TRBJ2-5; 8 nucleotides align to TRBD2. V shed 4 bases, J shed 4 bases, and the junction held 2 bases outside the gene matches. The germline V gene encodes CDR1 PRHDT and CDR2 FYEKMQ (reference sequence). This CDR3 is built from 13 residues. CDR3 in DNA: TGTGCCAGCAGCTCACTAGCGGTAGAGACCCAGTACTTC. Amino acids: CASSSLAVETQYF.

The V call is TRBV4-1, the J call TRBJ2-1; weak D call: TRBD2 (6 bases). Germline values: CDR1 MGHRA, CDR2 YSYEKL. Trimming removed 0 bases from V and 3 bases from J, with 12 bases in between. CDR3 length: 16 residues. CDR3 residues: CASSQDWASDYNEQFF. CDR3 DNA sequence: TGCGCCAGCAGCCAAGATTGGGCTAGCGACTACAATGAGCAGTTCTTC.

The chain combines TRBV11-3 with TRBJ2-1, with D possibly TRBD1 on 8 matching bases. This CDR3 contains 16 residues. The V end lost 4 bases, the J end lost 4 bases, and 17 bases lay between the germline ends. CDR1 SGHNT and CDR2 YENEEA come from the germline V gene. CDR3 region: CASSSLQGGGYNEQFF. The CDR3 DNA follows: TGTGCCAGCAGCTCGCTACAGGGGGGAGGGTACAATGAGCAGTTCTTC.

The chain links TRBV4-1 to TRBJ2-1, with 7 bases matching TRBD2. The CDR3 spans 16 residues. The germline gives CDR1 MGHRA, CDR2 YSYEKL. V shed 1 base, J shed 1 base, and the junction held 4 bases outside the gene matches. CDR3 amino acids: CASSQGVSGSYNEQFF. The DNA for the CDR3 is TGCGCCAGCAGCCAAGGGGTTAGCGGGTCCTACAATGAGCAGTTCTTC.

The genes are TRBV10-3 and TRBJ1-2, with 8 bases matching TRBD1. The CDR3 is made up of 16 amino acids. V was pared by 6 bases and J by 0 bases, with 9 bases of the junction left unmatched. CDR1 is ENHRY and CDR2 is SYGVKD in the germline V gene. CDR3 loop: CAIRPGQVIANYGYTF. The CDR3 DNA reads as TGTGCCATCAGACCGGGACAGGTAATAGCTAACTATGGCTACACCTTC.

This clone was seen only once. The chain has TRBV6-2 or TRBV6-3 and TRBJ2-6; D is unclear. Looked up from germline, CDR1 is MNHEY and CDR2 is SVGEGT. The CDR3 sequence is 15 residues long. Deletions cut 0 bases from V and 2 bases from J, with 5 bases between. The CDR3 spells CASSYSTAGANVLTF. The CDR3 DNA follows: TGTGCCAGCAGTTACTCAACAGCTGGGGCCAACGTCCTGACTTTC.

The CDR3 bases are TGCGCCACGAGCCAGGGGGGTGTAGCTTACAATGAGCAGTTCTTC. It encodes CATSQGGVAYNEQFF. The chain is built from TRBV10-2 and TRBJ2-1, with D maybe TRBD1 (7 bases). Trimming took 10 bases from V and 4 from J, leaving 20 bases between them. This CDR3 has 15 amino acids. CDR1 and CDR2 (germline): WSHSY, SAAADI.

This clone was seen a single time. This sequence joins TRBV7-2 and TRBJ2-6; D is possibly TRBD1 (5 bases). V lost 5 bases and J lost 0, with 14 bases in between. The CDR3 consists of 17 residues. Germline V gene sequence: CDR1 SGHTA, CDR2 FQGNSA. For the CDR3, the DNA is TGTGCCAGCAGCCCCGCGGCAGGGCTCTCTGGGGCCAACGTCCTGACTTTC. Its translation: CASSPAAGLSGANVLTF.

The chain has TRBV11-3 and TRBJ2-7; D gene uncertain. The CDR3 has 12 residues. CDR1 is SGHNT and CDR2 is YENEEA in the germline V gene. Trimming took 5 bases from V and 3 from J, leaving 8 bases between them. The CDR3 loop reads CASSLKSYEQYF. CDR3 sequence (DNA): TGTGCCAGCAGCCTGAAGAGCTACGAGCAGTACTTC.